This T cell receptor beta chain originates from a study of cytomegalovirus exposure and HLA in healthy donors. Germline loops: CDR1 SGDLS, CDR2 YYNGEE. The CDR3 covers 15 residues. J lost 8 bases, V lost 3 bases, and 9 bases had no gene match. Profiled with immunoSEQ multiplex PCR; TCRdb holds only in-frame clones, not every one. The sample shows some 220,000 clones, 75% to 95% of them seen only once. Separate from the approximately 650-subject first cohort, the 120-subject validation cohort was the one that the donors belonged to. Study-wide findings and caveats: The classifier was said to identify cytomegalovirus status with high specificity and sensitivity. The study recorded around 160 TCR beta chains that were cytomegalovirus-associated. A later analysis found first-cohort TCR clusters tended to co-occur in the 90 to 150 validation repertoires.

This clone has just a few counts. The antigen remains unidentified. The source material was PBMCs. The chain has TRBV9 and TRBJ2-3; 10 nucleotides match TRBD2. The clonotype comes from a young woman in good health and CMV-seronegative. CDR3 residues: CASSALAGVGATQYF. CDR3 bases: TGTGCCAGCAGCGCCCTAGCGGGAGTGGGAGCTACGCAGTATTTT.